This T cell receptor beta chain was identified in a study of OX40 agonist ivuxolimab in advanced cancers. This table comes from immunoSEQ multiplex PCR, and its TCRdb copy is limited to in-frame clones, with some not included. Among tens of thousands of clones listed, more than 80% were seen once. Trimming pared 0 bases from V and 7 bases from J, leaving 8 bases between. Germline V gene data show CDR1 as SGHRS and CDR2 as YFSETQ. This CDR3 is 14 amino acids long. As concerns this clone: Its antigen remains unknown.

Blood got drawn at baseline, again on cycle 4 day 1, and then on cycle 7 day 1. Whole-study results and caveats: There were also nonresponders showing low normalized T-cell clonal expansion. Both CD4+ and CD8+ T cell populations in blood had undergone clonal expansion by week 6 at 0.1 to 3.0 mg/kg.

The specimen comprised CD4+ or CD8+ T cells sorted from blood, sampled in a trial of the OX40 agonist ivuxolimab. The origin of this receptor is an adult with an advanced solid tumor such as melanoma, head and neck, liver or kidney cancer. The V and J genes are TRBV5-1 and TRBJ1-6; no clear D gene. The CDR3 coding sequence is TGCGCCAGCAGCTTGGTACAGACAAATTCACCCCTCCACTTT. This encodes CASSLVQTNSPLHF.